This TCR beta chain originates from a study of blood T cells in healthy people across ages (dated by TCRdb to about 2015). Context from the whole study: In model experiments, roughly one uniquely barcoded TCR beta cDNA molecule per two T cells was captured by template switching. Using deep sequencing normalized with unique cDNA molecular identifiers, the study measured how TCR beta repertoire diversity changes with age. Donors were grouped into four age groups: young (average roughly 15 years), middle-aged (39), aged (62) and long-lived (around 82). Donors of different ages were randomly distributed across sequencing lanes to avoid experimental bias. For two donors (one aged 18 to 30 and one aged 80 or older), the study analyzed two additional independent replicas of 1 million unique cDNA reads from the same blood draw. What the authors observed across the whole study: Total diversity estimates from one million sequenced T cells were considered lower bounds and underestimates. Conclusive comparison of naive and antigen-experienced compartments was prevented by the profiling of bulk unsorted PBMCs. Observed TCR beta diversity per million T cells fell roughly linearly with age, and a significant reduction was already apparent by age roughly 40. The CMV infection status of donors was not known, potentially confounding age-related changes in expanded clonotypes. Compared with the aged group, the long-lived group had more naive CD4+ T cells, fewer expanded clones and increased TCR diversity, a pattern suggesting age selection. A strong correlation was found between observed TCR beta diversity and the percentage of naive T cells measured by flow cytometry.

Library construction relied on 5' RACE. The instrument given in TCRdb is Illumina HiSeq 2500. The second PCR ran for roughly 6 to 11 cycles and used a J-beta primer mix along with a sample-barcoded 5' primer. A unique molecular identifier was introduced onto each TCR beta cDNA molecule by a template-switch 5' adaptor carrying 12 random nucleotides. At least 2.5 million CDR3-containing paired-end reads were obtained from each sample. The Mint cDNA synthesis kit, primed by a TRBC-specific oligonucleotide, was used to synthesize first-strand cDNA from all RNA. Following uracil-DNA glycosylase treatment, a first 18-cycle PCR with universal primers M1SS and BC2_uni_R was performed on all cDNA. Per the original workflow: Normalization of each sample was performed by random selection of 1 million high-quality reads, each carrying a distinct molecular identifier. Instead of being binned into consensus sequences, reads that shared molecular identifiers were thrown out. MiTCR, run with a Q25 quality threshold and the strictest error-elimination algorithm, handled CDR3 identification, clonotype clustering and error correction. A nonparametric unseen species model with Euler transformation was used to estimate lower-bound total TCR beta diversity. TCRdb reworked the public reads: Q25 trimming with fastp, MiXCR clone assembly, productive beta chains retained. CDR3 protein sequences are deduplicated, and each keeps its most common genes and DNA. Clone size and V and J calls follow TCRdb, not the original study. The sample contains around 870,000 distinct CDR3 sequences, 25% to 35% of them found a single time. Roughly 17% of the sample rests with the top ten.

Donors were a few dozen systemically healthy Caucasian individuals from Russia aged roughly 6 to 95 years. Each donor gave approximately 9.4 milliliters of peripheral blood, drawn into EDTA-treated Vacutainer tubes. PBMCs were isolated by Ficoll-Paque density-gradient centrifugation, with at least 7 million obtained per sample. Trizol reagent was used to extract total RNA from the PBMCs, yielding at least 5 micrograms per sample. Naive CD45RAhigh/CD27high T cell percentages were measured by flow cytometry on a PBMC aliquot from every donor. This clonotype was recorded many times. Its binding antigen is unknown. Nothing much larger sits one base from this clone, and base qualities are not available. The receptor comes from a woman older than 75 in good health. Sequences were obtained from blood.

The CDR3 region reads CSAPWAGVTIEQYF. The DNA reads as follows: TGCAGTGCCCCATGGGCGGGGGTGACAATCGAGCAGTACTTC. The chain is encoded by TRBV20-1 joined to TRBJ2-7, with 7 bases in between that match TRBD2. CDR1 and CDR2, looked up from the germline V gene (reference sequence), are DFQATT and SNEGSKA. Measured from the cysteine to the phenylalanine, the CDR3 is 14 residues long. The kept DNA is CDR3 alone, 42 bases in frame from the first base. The V end gives up 6 bases and the J end 6 bases, leaving 14 bases in the junction not matched to a gene.